These 6 T cell receptor beta chains came from one sample sequenced in a study of blood T cells in healthy people across ages. Primed by a sample-barcoded 5' primer and a J-beta primer mix, a second PCR proceeded for 7 to 11 cycles. TCRdb redid the calling of the 5' RACE reads with MiXCR, one entry per CDR3 protein. The sample lists approximately 1,700,000 distinct CDR3 sequences, roughly two fifths occurring once. Specimen: blood. These receptors were taken from a human donor in good health.

V is TRBV12-5 and J is TRBJ1-4; D possibly corresponds to TRBD1 (5 bases). Trimming pared 3 bases from V and 5 bases from J, leaving 19 bases between. The CDR3 sequence is 17 residues long. Germline V gives CDR1 LGHNT, CDR2 FRNRAP. CDR3 coding DNA: TGTGCTAGTGGTTTCACCTCTGTTAGGGGCGCCAATGAAAAACTGTTTTTT. Its translation: CASGFTSVRGANEKLFF.

This clonotype was seen ten or more times. The genes are TRBV20-1 and TRBJ1-2; D not resolved. CDR3 length: 15 residues. Trimming cost V 0 bases and J 7 bases, with 18 bases left between them. Germline loops: CDR1 DFQATT, CDR2 SNEGSKA (reference sequence). As DNA, the CDR3 is TGCAGTGCTAGAGATGGCAGGAGGAACCTTAGTGGCTACACCTTC. Translation: CSARDGRRNLSGYTF.

This chain links TRBV20-1 with TRBJ1-2; D gene uncertain. CDR1 is DFQATT and CDR2 is SNEGSKA in the germline V gene (reference sequence). V was clipped by 4 bases and J by 0 bases, with 15 bases between them. The CDR3 covers 15 residues. The CDR3 is CSAIPGPIANYGYTF. The CDR3 DNA is TGCAGTGCTATCCCAGGACCTATAGCTAACTATGGCTACACCTTC.

This clonotype was recorded a few times. The rearrangement uses TRBV12-3 or TRBV12-4 and TRBJ2-7, with TRBD2 matching over 8 bases. Trimming cost V 6 bases and J 6 bases; bases outside gene matches: 7. The length of the CDR3 is 13 residues. This chain's CDR3 is CASSSGGRSEQYF. CDR3 nucleotide sequence: TGTGCCAGCAGCTCGGGGGGGCGGAGCGAGCAGTACTTC.

The sample holds a few counts of this clonotype. As DNA, the CDR3 is TGTGCCAGCAGCTTAGTGAGACTAGCGGGGGGGTACGAGCAGTACTTC. It translates to CASSLVRLAGGYEQYF. This rearrangement joins TRBV7-2 to TRBJ2-4; 14 bases map to TRBD2. The better agreement between TRBJ2-7 and the DNA end casts doubt on the J call. CDR3 length: 16 residues. Germline loops: CDR1 SGHTA, CDR2 FQGNSA.

The genes are TRBV5-5 and TRBJ2-5; the D call may be TRBD1 or TRBD2 (5 bases each). V was cut by 3 bases and J by 0 bases, with 9 bases left in between. CDR3 size: 14 residues. Germline values: CDR1 SGHKS, CDR2 YYEKEE (reference sequence). In DNA form, the CDR3 reads TGTGCCAGCAGCTATTGGGGGAACCAAGAGACCCAGTACTTC. This gives the protein CASSYWGNQETQYF.